Listed below are T cell receptor beta chains from one sample, sequenced in a study of T cell responses to AZD1222 COVID-19 vaccine. Data came from immunoSEQ multiplex PCR; TCRdb stores just in-frame clones and leaves some out. This table has about 150,000 clones, about 91% appearing once. The sequenced sample was peripheral blood, obtained on day 0 of AZD1222 vaccination. These TCRs come from an adult in good health. CDR3s leave out the opening cysteine and the closing phenylalanine or tryptophan. D genes are given only for firm matches.

>12|TRBJ2-1|TRBV6-5|NA
ASIEGGSYNEQF
>14|TRBJ2-7|TRBV13|TRBD2
ASSSPGLAGANEQY
>14|TRBJ2-1|TRBV2|NA
ATTVGGGGPHNEQF
>13|TRBJ1-3|TRBV19|NA
ASSIPTGIGNTIY
>11|TRBJ2-3|TRBV5-4|NA
ASSLHNTDTQY
>15|TRBJ1-5|TRBV19|TRBD1
ASSLSQGAYSNQPQH
>13|TRBJ1-1|TRBV7-9|NA
ASSLSRGLNTEAF
>15|TRBJ2-6|TRBV28|NA
ASSPGAGSSGANVLT
>13|TRBJ2-7|TRBV3-1/TRBV3-2|NA
ASSQDSRAPYEQY
>13|TRBJ1-1|TRBV7-2|TRBD1
ASSFPEGAGTEAF
>11|TRBJ2-1|TRBV7-6|TRBD2
ASSPREAGGSV
>12|TRBJ1-1|TRBV14|NA
ASSQETANTEAF
>12|TRBJ2-4|TRBV18|TRBD1
ASSPTGVENIQY
>12|TRBJ1-1|TRBV5-6|NA
ASSLDSWITEAF
>14|TRBJ2-2|TRBV5-1|TRBD2
ASSLRSGINTGELF
>7|TRBJ1-1|TRBV28|NA
AAGGEAF
>11|TRBJ1-2|TRBV2|TRBD1
ASGVTGYYGYT
>13|TRBJ1-5|TRBV6-1|NA
ASSEAGGRSQPQH
>13|TRBJ1-2|TRBV7-2|TRBD1
ASSLAWDRFNGYT